This entry lists 11 T cell receptor beta chains sequenced from one sample in a study of T cell repertoires in ileal Crohn's disease. TCRdb keeps only in-frame clones here, not all; method: immunoSEQ multiplex PCR. The repertoire holds several thousand clones, with 69% as singletons. The specimen sequenced was ileal tissue. The receptors derive from an adult with Crohn's disease.

The chain combines TRBV11-2 with TRBJ2-7, with 10 bases lining up with TRBD1. The germline V gene encodes CDR1 SGHAT and CDR2 FQNNGV. This CDR3 is built from 16 residues. J gave up 2 bases and V 3 bases, and 7 bases lay outside the gene matches. The CDR3, as DNA: TGTGCCAGCAGCTTGCAGCTCGGACAGGGGGCCTACGAGCAGTACTTC. Translating gives CASSLQLGQGAYEQYF.

The rearrangement uses TRBV11-2 and TRBJ2-1; the match to TRBD2 covers 10 bases. V shed 0 bases, J shed 8 bases, and the junction held 7 bases outside the gene matches. The CDR3 is 16 residues long. Germline CDR1 SGHAT, CDR2 FQNNGV. CDR3 nucleotide sequence: TGTGCCAGCAGCTTAGAAGTAACTAGCGGGGTCCATGAGCAGTTCTTC. As protein: CASSLEVTSGVHEQFF. The entire variable domain, with the rest obtained from reference TRBV11-2 and TRBJ2-1, is as follows: EAGVAQSPRYKIIEKRQSVAFWCNPISGHATLYWYQQILGQGPKLLIQFQNNGVVDDSQLPKDRFSAERLKGVDSTLKIQPAKLEDSAVYLCASSLEVTSGVHEQFFGPGTRLTVL.

In this sample, this clone turned up a few times. The V call is TRBV9, the J call TRBJ1-2; weak D call: TRBD1 (6 bases). Germline V CDR1 and CDR2: SGDLS, YYNGEE. The CDR3 length is 17 residues. V was trimmed by 3 bases and J by 6 bases, leaving 24 bases between them. The CDR3 sequence: CASSATSEGGGPNGYTF. The CDR3 coding sequence is TGTGCCAGCAGCGCGACATCCGAAGGGGGGGGCCCCAATGGCTACACCTTC.

This chain's CDR3 is CASSLRTNRGTKLYGYTF. The DNA of the CDR3 is TGTGCCAGTAGTCTACGAACGAACAGGGGGACGAAACTCTATGGCTACACCTTC. The chain has TRBV19 and TRBJ1-2, with 8 bases fitting TRBD1. The V and J ends lost 5 bases and 4 bases, in that order; junction bases with no gene match: 18. Germline V gene sequence: CDR1 LNHDA, CDR2 SQIVND (reference sequence). The CDR3 sequence is 18 residues long.

This clone was seen only once. The chain couples TRBV6-1 to TRBJ2-1; the match to TRBD2 covers 7 bases. From germline, CDR1 is MNHNS and CDR2 SASEGT. The CDR3 has 14 residues. Unmatched junction bases numbered 13, after V lost 8 bases and J lost 9 bases. This CDR3 is CASPGGGGAGEQFF. Written as DNA, the CDR3 is TGTGCCAGCCCGGGGGGAGGCGGGGCAGGTGAGCAGTTCTTC.

This chain joins TRBV15 and TRBJ1-5; D perhaps matches TRBD1 (5 bases). V lost 4 bases and J 1 base, leaving 11 bases between the germline ends. Germline V gives CDR1 LNHNV, CDR2 YYDKDF (reference sequence). This CDR3 spans 15 amino acids. The CDR3, as DNA: TGTGCCACCAGCATGGGGGGGGTAAGCAATCAGCCCCAGCATTTT. Translated: CATSMGGVSNQPQHF.

The chain couples TRBV13 to TRBJ2-1; no clear D. This CDR3 is 14 amino acids long. Trimming pared 5 bases from V and 3 bases from J, leaving 11 bases between. In germline, CDR1 is PRHDT, CDR2 FYEKMQ (reference sequence). The chain's CDR3 is CASSDTINYNEQFF. The CDR3 nucleotides read TGTGCCAGCAGCGACACGATCAACTACAATGAGCAGTTCTTC.

The rearrangement uses TRBV6-6 and TRBJ1-2; 10 nucleotides line up with TRBD1. The germline V gene has CDR1 MNHNY and CDR2 SVGAGI (reference sequence). The V and J ends lost 2 bases and 6 bases, in that order; junction bases with no gene match: 3. This CDR3 comprises 14 residues. CDR3 nucleotide sequence: TGTGCCAGCAGTTACCCGACAGGGGGCGATGGCTACACCTTC. Translated, it gives CASSYPTGGDGYTF.

The CDR3 loop reads CASSPEQGGNTEAFF. For the CDR3, the DNA is TGTGCCAGCAGCCCCGAACAGGGTGGAAACACTGAAGCTTTCTTT. J is TRBJ1-1 and V is TRBV9; D is possibly TRBD1 (6 bases). From germline, CDR1 is SGDLS and CDR2 YYNGEE. V was shortened by 4 bases and J by 2 bases, with 15 bases between the two germline ends. This CDR3 spans 15 amino acids.

CDR3 residues: CASSVGSGQYTDTQYF. The CDR3 region has the DNA TGTGCCAGCAGCGTAGGGTCGGGACAGTACACAGATACGCAGTATTTT. The chain has TRBV9 and TRBJ2-3, with 7 positions matching TRBD1. This CDR3 is built from 16 residues. Germline loops: CDR1 SGDLS, CDR2 YYNGEE. Trimming took 0 bases from V and 2 from J; bases not matched to a gene: 6.

This clone was observed once. The rearrangement uses TRBV15 and TRBJ1-5, with D perhaps matching TRBD1 (6 bases). The CDR3 spans 16 residues. V was trimmed by 6 bases and J by 3 bases, leaving 18 bases between them. Per germline, CDR1 LNHNV and CDR2 YYDKDF (reference sequence). Here the CDR3 reads CATRPGEIGFNQPQHF. As DNA, the CDR3 is TGTGCCACCAGACCAGGGGAAATAGGCTTCAATCAGCCCCAGCATTTT.